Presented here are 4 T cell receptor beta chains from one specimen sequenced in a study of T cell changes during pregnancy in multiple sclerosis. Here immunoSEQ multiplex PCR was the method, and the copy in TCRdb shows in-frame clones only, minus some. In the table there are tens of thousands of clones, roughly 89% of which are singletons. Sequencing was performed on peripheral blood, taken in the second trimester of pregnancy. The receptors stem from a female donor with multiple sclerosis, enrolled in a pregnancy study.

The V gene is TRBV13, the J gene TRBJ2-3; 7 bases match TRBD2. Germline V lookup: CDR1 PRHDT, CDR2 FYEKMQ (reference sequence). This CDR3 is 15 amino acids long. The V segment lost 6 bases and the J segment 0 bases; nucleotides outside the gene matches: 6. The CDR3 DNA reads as TGTGCCAGCAGGAAAACTAGCGAGAGCACAGATACGCAGTATTTT. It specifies CASRKTSESTDTQYF.

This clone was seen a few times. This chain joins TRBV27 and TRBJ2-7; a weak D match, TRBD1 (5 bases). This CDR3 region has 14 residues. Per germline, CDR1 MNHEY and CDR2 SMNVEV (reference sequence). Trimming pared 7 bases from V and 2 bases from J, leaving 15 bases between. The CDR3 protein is CASKGQGATYEQYF. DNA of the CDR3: TGTGCCAGCAAGGGGCAGGGTGCTACCTACGAGCAGTACTTC.

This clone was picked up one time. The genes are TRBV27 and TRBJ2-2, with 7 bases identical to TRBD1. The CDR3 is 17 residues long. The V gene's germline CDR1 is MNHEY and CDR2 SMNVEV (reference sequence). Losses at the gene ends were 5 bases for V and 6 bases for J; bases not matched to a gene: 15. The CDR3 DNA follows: TGTGCCAGCAGTACCCCAGGGGGATACCCGGTCGCCGGGGAGCTGTTTTTT. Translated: CASSTPGGYPVAGELFF.

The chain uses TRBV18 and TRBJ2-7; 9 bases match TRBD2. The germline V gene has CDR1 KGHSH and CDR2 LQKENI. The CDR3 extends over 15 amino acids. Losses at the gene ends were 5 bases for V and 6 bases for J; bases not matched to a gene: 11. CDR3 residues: CASSSDSGSSSEQYF. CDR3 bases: TGTGCCAGCTCATCGGATAGCGGGAGTTCCAGCGAGCAGTACTTC.